This T cell receptor beta chain emerged from a study of T cell responses to AZD1222 COVID-19 vaccine. Whether given at about 4 or about 12 weeks, second doses were pooled. Study findings and constraints: The donors showed a predominance of white British ancestry and of females, with possible underestimation of clonal diversity. The study found vaccine-associated CD4 TCRs spanning spike, dominant at 160-218 and 743-854.

TCRdb's table, derived via immunoSEQ multiplex PCR, lists solely in-frame clones and lacks some. The data show about 150,000 clones, roughly 90% seen once. For this clone: Antigen specificity is unknown.

Here the sequenced sample was peripheral blood, taken 28 days after the second AZD1222 dose. The receptor was derived from an adult who received the AZD1222 COVID-19 vaccine.

The CDR3: CATQDPLYNEQFF. CDR3 sequence (DNA): TGTGCCACCCAGGACCCGCTTTACAATGAGCAGTTCTTC. This sequence joins TRBV24-1 and TRBJ2-1; D is unresolved. The V gene lost 9 bases and the J gene lost 4 bases, with 12 bases spanning the gap. The CDR3 covers 13 residues. Germline assignment: CDR1 KGHDR and CDR2 SFDVKD.